Following are 27 T cell receptor beta chains from one sample sequenced in a study of blood T cell repertoires in COVID-19 (TCRdb year 2020). Library method: the immunoSEQ multiplex PCR assay. Not all clones reach the TCRdb copy of this immuneACCESS table, which keeps in-frame sequences only. Checked studies attribute under half of the gap to unresolved V genes and leave the rest unexplained. The sample table contains about 190,000 clones; only one count was recorded for 80% of them. The ten largest clones take up roughly 6.4% of the sample. Sequencing input: peripheral blood. Receptor source: a man in his sixties with acute or convalescent COVID-19.

The chain combines TRBV9 with TRBJ2-1; weak D call: TRBD2 (6 bases). This CDR3 comprises 16 residues. V was clipped by 0 bases and J by 7 bases, with 17 bases between them. Germline V lookup: CDR1 SGDLS, CDR2 YYNGEE. The CDR3 nucleotides read TGTGCCAGCAGCGTAGTTCCCCGACTAGGATTGAATGAGCAGTTCTTC. It translates to CASSVVPRLGLNEQFF.

The genes are TRBV28 and TRBJ2-1; TRBD2 aligns across 12 bases. The V segment lost 5 bases and the J segment 11 bases; nucleotides outside the gene matches: 10. Per germline, CDR1 MDHEN and CDR2 SYDVKM. The CDR3 loop spans 15 amino acids. CDR3 DNA: TGTGCCAGCAGTCCGGGACTAGCGGGTAGAAATAAGCAGTTCTTC. It yields the protein CASSPGLAGRNKQFF.

V gene TRBV5-8 combines with J gene TRBJ2-1, with 10 bases identical to TRBD2. This CDR3 is 17 amino acids long. Germline lookup yields CDR1 SGHTS and CDR2 YDEGEE. V shed 5 bases, J shed 4 bases, and the junction held 12 bases outside the gene matches. Written as DNA, the CDR3 is TGTGCCAGCAGGCGGCTAGCGGGAGTCTCTCCGTACAATGAGCAGTTCTTC. Translated: CASRRLAGVSPYNEQFF.

The rearrangement joins TRBV24-1 to TRBJ1-5; 9 bases are shared with TRBD1. CDR1 is KGHDR, CDR2 SFDVKD, per germline. The CDR3 loop spans 16 amino acids. J gave up 5 bases and V 2 bases, and 6 bases lay outside the gene matches. CDR3 coding DNA: TGTGCCACCAGTGATTCGGGGACAGGGTTGGATCAGCCCCAGCATTTT. Translation gives CATSDSGTGLDQPQHF.

This chain uses TRBV12-3 or TRBV12-4 with TRBJ2-1; TRBD2 matches 10 bases. The J segment lost 4 bases and the V segment lost 8 bases, leaving 2 bases of the junction unmatched. The CDR3 consists of 13 residues. The CDR3 bases are TGTGCCAGCCGGACTAGCGGATACAATGAGCAGTTCTTC. Its protein is CASRTSGYNEQFF.

The chain uses TRBV20-1 and TRBJ1-2; D gene uncertain. CDR3 length: 12 amino acids. Trimming removed 3 bases from V and 3 bases from J, with 8 bases in between. CDR1 is DFQATT, CDR2 SNEGSKA, per germline (reference sequence). The CDR3 nucleotides are TGCAGTGCTAGTGCTCCTGACTATGGCTACACCTTC. It is translated as CSASAPDYGYTF.

The chain recombines TRBV3-1 (or the pseudogene TRBV3-2) with TRBJ2-1, with 7 bases aligning to TRBD2. Unmatched junction bases numbered 8, after V lost 8 bases and J lost 4 bases. The CDR3 runs to 14 residues. In germline, CDR1 is LGHDT, CDR2 YNNKEL (reference sequence). The CDR3 DNA sequence: TGTGCCAGCCGTTCTAGCGGCCCATACAATGAGCAGTTCTTC. Residues: CASRSSGPYNEQFF.

This clone was counted between two and nine times. The V call is TRBV6-2 or TRBV6-3, the J call TRBJ2-1, with 9 bases matching TRBD2. Germline V gene data show CDR1 as MNHEY and CDR2 as SVGEGT. The J segment lost 4 bases and the V segment lost 4 bases, leaving 20 bases of the junction unmatched. The CDR3 runs 20 residues. CDR3 sequence reads: CASSSSTKRGANRPYNEQFF. CDR3 bases: TGTGCCAGCAGTTCATCGACTAAGCGGGGGGCCAATCGTCCGTACAATGAGCAGTTCTTC.

The chain combines TRBV24-1 with TRBJ1-5, with 8 bases that match TRBD1. V gave up 1 base and J gave up 5 bases; unmatched junction bases: 9. The length of the CDR3 is 17 residues. CDR1 and CDR2 (germline): KGHDR, SFDVKD. CDR3 DNA: TGTGCCACCAGTGATTTTCCGCCGACAGGGGCATATCAGCCCCAGCATTTT. Translation gives CATSDFPPTGAYQPQHF.

V and J are TRBV6-5 and TRBJ1-1, with 10 bases identical to TRBD1. CDR1 MNHEY and CDR2 SVGAGI come from the germline V gene. This CDR3 comprises 13 residues. J gave up 6 bases and V 7 bases, and 5 bases lay outside the gene matches. In nucleotides, the CDR3 is TGTGCCAGCATAGGACAGGGGGTACCTGAAGCTTTCTTT. Translation: CASIGQGVPEAFF.

The V call is TRBV7-3, the J call TRBJ2-1; no clear D. CDR1 is SGHTA, CDR2 FQGTGA, per germline. V lost 5 bases and J lost 5, with 10 bases in between. The CDR3 runs to 13 residues. The chain's CDR3 is CASSPTTDNEQFF. CDR3 coding DNA: TGTGCCAGCAGCCCCACCACGGACAATGAGCAGTTCTTC.

The V gene is TRBV2, the J gene TRBJ2-3, with 8 bases fitting TRBD2. V dropped 4 bases and J dropped 4; count of bases not matched to a gene: 13. In germline, CDR1 is SNHLY, CDR2 FYNNEI. The CDR3 extends over 17 amino acids. The CDR3 loop reads CASSVGLAERGSDTQYF. The CDR3 region has the DNA TGTGCCAGCAGTGTAGGACTAGCCGAGCGGGGGTCAGATACGCAGTATTTT.

The chain links TRBV12-3 or TRBV12-4 to TRBJ2-5, with TRBD1 matching over 7 bases. The V and J ends lost 10 bases and 2 bases, in that order; junction bases with no gene match: 7. This CDR3 spans 13 amino acids. CDR3 nucleotides: TGTGCCACCAGGGACAGCGGACAAGAGACCCAGTACTTC. Translated, it gives CATRDSGQETQYF.

This rearrangement joins TRBV10-3 to TRBJ1-2, with D possibly being TRBD1 (5 bases). Germline V gene lookup returns CDR1 ENHRY and CDR2 SYGVKD. Trimming left V 3 bases short and J 4 bases short, with 24 bases between. There are 18 residues in the CDR3. The CDR3 here is CAISDPREKGWMSYGYTF. CDR3 DNA: TGTGCCATCAGTGACCCACGAGAGAAGGGGTGGATGAGCTATGGCTACACCTTC.

The rearrangement joins TRBV6-5 to TRBJ1-6; D is perhaps TRBD1 (6 bases). Trimming stripped 2 bases from V and 7 bases from J, with 15 bases between. The CDR3 is made up of 16 amino acids. The germline CDR1 and CDR2 sequences are MNHEY and SVGAGI. CDR3 in amino acids: CASSYRFSGVNSPLHF. As DNA, the CDR3 is TGTGCCAGCAGTTACAGGTTTTCAGGGGTAAATTCACCCCTCCACTTT.

The chain recombines TRBV19 with TRBJ2-1; 7 bases are a match to TRBD2. This CDR3 region has 16 residues. The junction had 15 bases not matched to a gene; V was cut back by 6 bases and J by 7 bases. In germline, CDR1 is LNHDA, CDR2 SQIVND (reference sequence). Written as DNA, the CDR3 is TGTGCCAGTAGCCCGGCGCGTGGCGGGAGTAGGAATGAGCAGTTCTTC. It codes for CASSPARGGSRNEQFF.

V and J are TRBV30 and TRBJ2-1; 9 bases map to TRBD2. The CDR3 contains 15 residues. V was pared by 4 bases and J by 0 bases, with 4 bases of the junction left unmatched. The germline gives CDR1 GTSNPN, CDR2 SVGIG (reference sequence). The CDR3 nucleotides read TGTGCCTGGACGCGGGGGGGTGGCTCCTACAATGAGCAGTTCTTC. Translation gives CAWTRGGGSYNEQFF. Drawing the rest from reference TRBV30 and TRBJ2-1, the complete variable domain is SQTIHQWPATLVQPVGSPLSLECTVEGTSNPNLYWYRQAAGRGLQLLFYSVGIGQISSEVPQNLSASRPQDRQFILSSKKLLLSDSGFYLCAWTRGGGSYNEQFFGPGTRLTVL.

The chain employs TRBV18 and TRBJ2-1, with 10 bases that match TRBD2. The length of the CDR3 is 15 residues. The germline V gene has CDR1 KGHSH and CDR2 LQKENI. J gave up 3 bases and V 6 bases, and 5 bases lay outside the gene matches. The CDR3 reads CASSYGLADYNEQFF. In nucleotides, the CDR3 is TGTGCCAGCTCTTATGGACTAGCGGACTACAATGAGCAGTTCTTC.

The chain couples TRBV24-1 to TRBJ1-2, with D uncertain. CDR1 is KGHDR, CDR2 SFDVKD, per germline. This CDR3 spans 15 amino acids. With 5 bases removed from V and 3 bases from J, the gap between germline ends came to 15 bases. The CDR3 DNA is TGTGCCACCAGTGCCACGGGTACGGAATACTATGGCTACACCTTC. Translated, it gives CATSATGTEYYGYTF.

The chain has TRBV11-2 and TRBJ1-3, with D possibly TRBD1 on 5 matching bases. Trimming left V 2 bases short and J 0 bases short, with 8 bases between. Germline V CDR1 and CDR2: SGHAT, FQNNGV. This CDR3 spans 15 amino acids. The CDR3 protein is CASSLSRGSGNTIYF. The CDR3 coding sequence is TGTGCCAGCAGCTTATCTAGGGGCTCTGGAAACACCATATATTTT.

V and J are TRBV9 and TRBJ1-2, with a possible D match to TRBD1 (6 bases). The V end lost 5 bases, the J end lost 5 bases, and 10 bases lay between the germline ends. The V gene's germline CDR1 is SGDLS and CDR2 YYNGEE. The CDR3 spans 12 residues. The CDR3 nucleotides are TGTGCCAGCAGTCTACAGGGTTATGGCTACACCTTC. Translation: CASSLQGYGYTF.

V usage is TRBV3-1 (or the pseudogene TRBV3-2) and J usage is TRBJ1-2; D ambiguous. Germline CDR1 is LGHDT and CDR2 is YNNKEL (reference sequence). The length of the CDR3 is 13 residues. V was trimmed by 4 bases and J by 7 bases, leaving 13 bases between them. CDR3 in amino acids: CASSPAGSGGYTF. Here the CDR3 DNA reads TGTGCCAGCAGCCCTGCAGGCTCCGGTGGCTACACCTTC.

The chain is built from TRBV7-2 and TRBJ2-1, with unresolved D. The CDR3 loop spans 13 amino acids. Trimming pared 5 bases from V and 5 bases from J, leaving 10 bases between. Germline values: CDR1 SGHTA, CDR2 FQGNSA. CDR3 sequence: CASSRRLDNEQFF. CDR3 bases: TGTGCCAGCAGCCGCCGACTCGACAATGAGCAGTTCTTC. The entire variable domain, with the rest obtained from reference TRBV7-2 and TRBJ2-1, is as follows: GAGVSQSPSNKVTEKGKDVELRCDPISGHTALYWYRQSLGQGLEFLIYFQGNSAPDKSGLPSDRFSAERTGGSVSTLTIQRTQQEDSAVYLCASSRRLDNEQFFGPGTRLTVL.

The chain is built from TRBV19 and TRBJ2-3; 10 bases line up with TRBD2. Germline trimming cut 4 bases from V and 3 bases from J; bases unmatched to any gene: 13. The CDR3 consists of 18 residues. From germline, CDR1 is LNHDA and CDR2 SQIVND (reference sequence). CDR3 DNA: TGTGCCAGTAGTACCCTGGGTAGCGGGGGGCCGTTAACAGATACGCAGTATTTT. It is translated as CASSTLGSGGPLTDTQYF.

The V call is TRBV7-2, the J call TRBJ1-2; D not certain. Trimming removed 4 bases at V and 7 bases at J, with 13 bases between. Germline assignment: CDR1 SGHTA and CDR2 FQGNSA. This CDR3 is 13 amino acids long. The CDR3 DNA reads as TGTGCCAGCAGCTCTCCGGGATTTTCTGGCTACACCTTC. It translates to CASSSPGFSGYTF.

V usage is TRBV3-1 (or the pseudogene TRBV3-2) and J usage is TRBJ1-2; 7 nucleotides align to TRBD1. CDR1 and CDR2 from the germline V gene are LGHDT and YNNKEL (reference sequence). J lost 6 bases, V lost 2 bases, and 6 bases had no gene match. The CDR3 sequence is 14 residues long. CDR3 loop: CASSQNTGQDGYTF. The CDR3 coding sequence is TGTGCCAGCAGCCAAAATACCGGACAGGATGGCTACACCTTC.

The chain uses TRBV6-6 and TRBJ2-3, with TRBD2 as a possible D gene (6 bases). Germline CDR1 reads MNHNY; CDR2 reads SVGAGI (reference sequence). Trimming stripped 4 bases from V and 2 bases from J, with 13 bases between. The CDR3 runs 15 residues. CDR3 sequence (DNA): TGTGCCAGCAGTTCCAGACTAGGAGACACAGATACGCAGTATTTT. Amino acid sequence: CASSSRLGDTDTQYF.